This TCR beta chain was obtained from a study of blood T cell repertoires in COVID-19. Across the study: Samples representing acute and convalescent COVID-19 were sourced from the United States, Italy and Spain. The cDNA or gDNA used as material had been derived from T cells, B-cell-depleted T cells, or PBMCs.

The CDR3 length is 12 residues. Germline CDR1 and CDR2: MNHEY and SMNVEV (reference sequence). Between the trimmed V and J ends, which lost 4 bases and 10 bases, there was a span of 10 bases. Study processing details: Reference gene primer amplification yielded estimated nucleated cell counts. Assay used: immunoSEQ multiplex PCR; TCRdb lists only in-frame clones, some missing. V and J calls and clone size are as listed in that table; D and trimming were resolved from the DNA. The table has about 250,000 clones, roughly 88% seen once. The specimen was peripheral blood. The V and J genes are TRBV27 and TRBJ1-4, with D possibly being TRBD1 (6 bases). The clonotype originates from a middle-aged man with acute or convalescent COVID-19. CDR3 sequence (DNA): TGTGCCAGCAGTTCCTTGACAGGAAAACTGTTTTTT. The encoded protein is CASSSLTGKLFF.